This T cell receptor beta chain derives from a study of T cells after yellow fever vaccination. This clonotype has at least ten counts. V lost 5 bases and J lost 6; bases outside the gene matches: 2. The CDR3 contains 13 residues. In germline, CDR1 is SGHRS, CDR2 YFSETQ. TCRdb fed the 5' RACE reads into MiXCR, producing one record per CDR3 protein. Of some 260,000 distinct CDR3 sequences detected, roughly 5.2% appear once; the ten largest clones hold roughly 3.4%. The J gene is TRBJ2-1, the V gene TRBV5-1; 10 bases are a match to TRBD1. Sample: CD4+ T cells sorted from PBMCs, taken on the day of the yellow fever booster vaccination. The receptor was isolated from a man younger than 30 who received the YFV17D yellow fever vaccine. DNA of the CDR3: TGCGCCAGCAGTTGGGACAGGGGCAATGAGCAGTTCTTC. It encodes CASSWDRGNEQFF.